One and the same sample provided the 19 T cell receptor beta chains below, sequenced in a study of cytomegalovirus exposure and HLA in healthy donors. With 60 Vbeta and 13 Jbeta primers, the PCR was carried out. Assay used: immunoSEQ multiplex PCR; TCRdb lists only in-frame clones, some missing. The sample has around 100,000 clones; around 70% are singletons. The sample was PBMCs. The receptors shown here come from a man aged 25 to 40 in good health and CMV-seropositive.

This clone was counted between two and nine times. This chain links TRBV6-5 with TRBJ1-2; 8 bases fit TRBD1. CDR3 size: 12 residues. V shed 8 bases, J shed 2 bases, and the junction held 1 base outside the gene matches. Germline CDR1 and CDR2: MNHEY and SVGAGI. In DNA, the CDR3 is TGTGCCAGCCGGACAGGGAACTATGGCTACACCTTC. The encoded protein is CASRTGNYGYTF.

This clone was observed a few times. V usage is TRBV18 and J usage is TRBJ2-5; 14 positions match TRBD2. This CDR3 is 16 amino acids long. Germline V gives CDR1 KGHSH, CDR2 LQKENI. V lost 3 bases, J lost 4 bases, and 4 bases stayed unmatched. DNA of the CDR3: TGTGCCAGCTCACCCGCCGGACTAGCGGGGGGAGAGACCCAGTACTTC. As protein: CASSPAGLAGGETQYF.

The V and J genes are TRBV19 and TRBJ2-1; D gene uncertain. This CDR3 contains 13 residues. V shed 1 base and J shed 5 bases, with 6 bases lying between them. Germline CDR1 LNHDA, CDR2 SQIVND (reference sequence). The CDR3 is CASSIVRNNEQFF. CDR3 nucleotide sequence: TGTGCCAGTAGTATAGTGCGGAACAATGAGCAGTTCTTC.

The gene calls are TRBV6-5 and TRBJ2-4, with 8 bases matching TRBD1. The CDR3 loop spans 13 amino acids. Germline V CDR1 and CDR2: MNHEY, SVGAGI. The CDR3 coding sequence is TGTGACCCGGGTACAGGGGGTAGGAACATTCAGTACTTC. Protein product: CDPGTGGRNIQYF.

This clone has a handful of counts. The CDR3: CASSFPGTGDEKLFF. In DNA, the CDR3 is TGTGCCAGCAGCTTCCCCGGGACAGGGGATGAAAAACTGTTTTTT. This chain uses TRBV7-9 with TRBJ1-4, with 10 positions matching TRBD1. V shed 3 bases, J shed 6 bases, and the junction held 4 bases outside the gene matches. This CDR3 contains 15 residues. Germline assignment: CDR1 SEHNR and CDR2 FQNEAQ (reference sequence).

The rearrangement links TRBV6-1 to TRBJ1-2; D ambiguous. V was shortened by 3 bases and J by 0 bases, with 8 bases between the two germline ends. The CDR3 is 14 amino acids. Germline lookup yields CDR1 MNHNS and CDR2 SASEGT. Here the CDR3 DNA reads TGTGCCAGCAGTGAGAGGGCCCCTAACTATGGCTACACCTTC. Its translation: CASSERAPNYGYTF.

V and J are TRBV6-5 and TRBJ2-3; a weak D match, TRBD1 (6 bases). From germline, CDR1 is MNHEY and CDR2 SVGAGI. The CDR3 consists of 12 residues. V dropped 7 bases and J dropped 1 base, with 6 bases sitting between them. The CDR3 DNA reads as TGTGCCAGCACAGGGGGCACAGATACGCAGTATTTT. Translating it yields CASTGGTDTQYF.

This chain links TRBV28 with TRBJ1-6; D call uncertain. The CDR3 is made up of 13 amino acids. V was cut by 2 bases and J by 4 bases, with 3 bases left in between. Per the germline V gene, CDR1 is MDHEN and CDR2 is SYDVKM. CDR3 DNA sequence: TGTGCCAGCAGTTTACCATATAATTCACCCCTCCACTTT. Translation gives CASSLPYNSPLHF.

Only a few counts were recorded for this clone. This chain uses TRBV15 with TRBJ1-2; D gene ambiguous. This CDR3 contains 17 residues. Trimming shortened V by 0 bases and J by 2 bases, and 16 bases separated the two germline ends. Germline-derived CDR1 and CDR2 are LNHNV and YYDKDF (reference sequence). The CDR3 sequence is CATSRDLLPTENYGYTF. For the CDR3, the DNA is TGTGCCACCAGCAGAGATTTACTGCCGACTGAAAACTATGGCTACACCTTC. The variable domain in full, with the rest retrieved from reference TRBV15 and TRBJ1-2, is DAMVIQNPRYQVTQFGKPVTLSCSQTLNHNVMYWYQQKSSQAPKLLFHYYDKDFNNEADTPDNFQSRRPNTSFCFLDIRSPGLGDTAMYLCATSRDLLPTENYGYTFGSGTRLTVV.

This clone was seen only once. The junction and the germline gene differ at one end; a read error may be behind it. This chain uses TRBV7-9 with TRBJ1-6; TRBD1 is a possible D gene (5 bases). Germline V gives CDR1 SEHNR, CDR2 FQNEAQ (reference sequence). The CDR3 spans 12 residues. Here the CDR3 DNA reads TGTTCCAGCAGTTACGACAGAGCCCCCCTCCACTTT. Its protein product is CSSSYDRAPLHF.

CDR3 in DNA: TGTGCCAGTAGTATCTGGACAGGTGCCTATTACGACACTGAAGCTTTCTTT. It codes for CASSIWTGAYYDTEAFF. The rearrangement joins TRBV19 to TRBJ1-1; 7 positions match TRBD1. CDR1 and CDR2 (germline): LNHDA, SQIVND (reference sequence). The CDR3 consists of 17 residues. Trimming cost V 3 bases and J 3 bases; bases outside gene matches: 13. Using reference TRBV19 and TRBJ1-1 for the parts outside the CDR3, the full variable domain is DGGITQSPKYLFRKEGQNVTLSCEQNLNHDAMYWYRQDPGQGLRLIYYSQIVNDFQKGDIAEGYSVSREKKESFPLTVTSAQKNPTAFYLCASSIWTGAYYDTEAFFGQGTRLTVV.

CDR3 nucleotide sequence: TGCAGCGTCCTGGACAGGGCTGGAAACACCATATATTTT. Translation gives CSVLDRAGNTIYF. This chain connects TRBV29-1 to TRBJ1-3, with 8 positions matching TRBD1. Per the germline V gene, CDR1 is SQVTM and CDR2 is ANQGSEA. V lost 6 bases and J lost 2; bases outside the gene matches: 3. This CDR3 spans 13 amino acids.

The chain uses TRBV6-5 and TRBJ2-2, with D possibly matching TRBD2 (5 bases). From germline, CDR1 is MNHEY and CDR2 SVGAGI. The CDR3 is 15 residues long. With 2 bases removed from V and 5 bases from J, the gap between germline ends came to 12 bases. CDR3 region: CASSYNGGSTGELFF. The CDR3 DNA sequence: TGTGCCAGCAGTTACAATGGAGGTTCGACCGGGGAGCTGTTTTTT.

CDR3 protein: CASSILPGVGELFF. CDR3 bases: TGTGCCAGTAGTATACTGCCGGGAGTCGGGGAGCTGTTTTTT. The rearrangement uses TRBV19 and TRBJ2-2; TRBD2 might be the D (6 bases). Germline V gives CDR1 LNHDA, CDR2 SQIVND (reference sequence). V lost 2 bases and J lost 7, with 11 bases in between. This CDR3 is built from 14 residues.

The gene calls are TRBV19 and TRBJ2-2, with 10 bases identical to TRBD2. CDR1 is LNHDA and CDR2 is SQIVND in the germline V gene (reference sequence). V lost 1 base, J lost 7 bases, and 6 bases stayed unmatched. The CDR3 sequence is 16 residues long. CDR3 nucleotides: TGTGCCAGTAGTATAGGAGCGGGGGGGCCTAGCGGGGAGCTGTTTTTT. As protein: CASSIGAGGPSGELFF.

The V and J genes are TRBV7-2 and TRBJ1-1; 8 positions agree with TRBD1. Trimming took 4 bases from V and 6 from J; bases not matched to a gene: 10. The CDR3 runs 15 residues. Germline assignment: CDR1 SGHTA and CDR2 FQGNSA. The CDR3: CASSSRQGWGAEAFF. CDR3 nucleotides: TGTGCCAGCAGCTCAAGACAGGGGTGGGGCGCTGAAGCTTTCTTT.

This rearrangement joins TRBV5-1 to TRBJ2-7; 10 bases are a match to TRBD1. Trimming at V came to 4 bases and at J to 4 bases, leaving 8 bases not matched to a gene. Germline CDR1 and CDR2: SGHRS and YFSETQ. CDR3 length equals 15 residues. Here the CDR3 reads CASSTFDRGLYEQYF. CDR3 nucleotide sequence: TGCGCCAGCAGCACGTTTGACAGGGGGCTATACGAGCAGTACTTC.

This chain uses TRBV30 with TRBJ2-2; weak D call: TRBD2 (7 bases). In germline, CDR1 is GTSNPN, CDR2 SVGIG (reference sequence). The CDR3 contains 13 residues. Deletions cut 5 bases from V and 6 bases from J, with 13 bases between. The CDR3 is CAWDKGGAGELFF. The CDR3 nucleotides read TGTGCCTGGGACAAAGGGGGGGCCGGGGAGCTGTTTTTT.

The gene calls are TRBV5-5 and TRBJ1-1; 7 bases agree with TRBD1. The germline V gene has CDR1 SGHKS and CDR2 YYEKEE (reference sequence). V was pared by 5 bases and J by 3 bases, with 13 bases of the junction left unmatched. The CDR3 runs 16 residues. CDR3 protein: CASSSLAGQGDTEAFF. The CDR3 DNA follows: TGTGCCAGCAGTTCCCTGGCAGGCCAGGGGGACACTGAAGCTTTCTTT. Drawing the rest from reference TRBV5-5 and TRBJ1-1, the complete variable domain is DAGVTQSPTHLIKTRGQQVTLRCSPISGHKSVSWYQQVLGQGPQFIFQYYEKEERGRGNFPDRFSARQFPNYSSELNVNALLLGDSALYLCASSSLAGQGDTEAFFGQGTRLTVV.